This T cell receptor beta chain was retrieved from a study of T cell responses to AZD1222 COVID-19 vaccine. Study-wide points: Donors were largely white British and mainly female; clonal diversity was possibly underestimated.

Details on this clone: No antigen is known for it.

Clones were read by immunoSEQ multiplex PCR, and TCRdb kept only the in-frame ones, dropping some. This sample yields tens of thousands of clones, of which just over 85% are seen a single time; about 10% belongs to the top ten. V dropped 3 bases and J dropped 8 bases, with 19 bases sitting between them. CDR1 is ENHRY, CDR2 SYGVKD, per germline. The CDR3 runs 16 residues. V and J are TRBV10-3 and TRBJ1-4; a weak D match, TRBD1 (5 bases). Sequencing used peripheral blood, obtained on day 0 of AZD1222 vaccination. The source is an adult in good health. CDR3 amino acids: CAISDPAGPRGEKLFF. In nucleotides, the CDR3 is TGTGCCATCAGTGACCCAGCGGGGCCCCGGGGGGAAAAACTGTTTTTT.